The next 13 T cell receptor beta chains were all read from a single sample in a study of beta chain features in type 1 diabetes. Findings and caveats of the study: There was a moderate but significant shortening of TCRB CDR3s in all four CD4+ subsets of Type 1 diabetes patients.

TCRB transcripts that were expressed got sequenced, as all of the isolated RNA had been reverse transcribed. The protocol was immunoSEQ multiplex PCR, while the TCRdb copy is restricted to in-frame clones and leaves out a portion. Of 250,000 to 350,000 clones in the sample, 15% were seen once. The antigens for these receptors are not known. Source material: naive CD4+ T cells from blood. These receptors all stem from a man younger than 30 with type 1 diabetes.

The chain employs TRBV25-1 and TRBJ2-3; 7 nucleotides agree with TRBD2. V trimming: 6 bases; J trimming: 2 bases; junction bases outside the gene matches: 5. This CDR3 has 14 residues. From germline, CDR1 is MGHDK and CDR2 SYGVNS. The DNA of the CDR3 is TGTGCCAGCAGCAGCGGGGAATACACAGATACGCAGTATTTT. Residues: CASSSGEYTDTQYF.

The chain is built from TRBV5-6 and TRBJ2-7; no clear D gene. Germline lookup yields CDR1 SGHDT and CDR2 YYEEEE. The V and J ends lost 4 bases and 1 base respectively, with 9 bases between them. The CDR3 sequence is 13 residues long. CDR3 nucleotide sequence: TGTGCCAGCAGCGTGGTATTTTCCTACGAGCAGTACTTC. It is translated as CASSVVFSYEQYF.

The chain employs TRBV28 and TRBJ2-5; possibly TRBD1 for D (5 bases). V lost 6 bases and J lost 5, with 10 bases in between. CDR1 is MDHEN, CDR2 SYDVKM, per germline. The CDR3 loop spans 12 amino acids. CDR3 sequence: CASSRVRETQYF. As DNA, the CDR3 is TGTGCCAGCAGCAGGGTTCGGGAGACCCAGTACTTC. Based on the CDR3 plus reference TRBV28 and TRBJ2-5, the full variable domain is DVKVTQSSRYLVKRTGEKVFLECVQDMDHENMFWYRQDPGLGLRLIYFSYDVKMKEKGDIPEGYSVSREKKERFSLILESASTNQTSMYLCASSRVRETQYFGPGTRLLVL.

Only a few counts were recorded for this clone. The rearrangement uses TRBV5-4 and TRBJ2-1; 14 bases are shared with TRBD2. From germline, CDR1 is SGHNT and CDR2 YYREEE (reference sequence). CDR3 length equals 16 residues. Losses at the gene ends were 7 bases for V and 8 bases for J; bases not matched to a gene: 11. DNA for the CDR3: TGTGCCAGCTGGAGACTAGCGGGAGGGAAACGCGATGAGCAGTTCTTC. Its protein product is CASWRLAGGKRDEQFF.

This clone has more than one count but fewer than ten. Other DNA sequences in the same sample also yield this CDR3. The rearrangement joins TRBV6-5 to TRBJ2-3, with 11 bases matching TRBD1. J was trimmed by 3 bases and V by 2 bases; bases with no gene match: 4. CDR3 size: 16 residues. The V gene's germline CDR1 is MNHEY and CDR2 SVGAGI. The CDR3 DNA reads as TGTGCCAGCAGTTACACGGGACAGGGGGGGACAGATACGCAGTATTTT. This codes for CASSYTGQGGTDTQYF.

As DNA, the CDR3 is TGCGCCAGCAGCTTGGCCGGGTCCGACAGCTCCTACGAGCAGTACTTC. Protein sequence: CASSLAGSDSSYEQYF. The chain links TRBV5-1 to TRBJ2-7; tentatively, D is TRBD1 (5 bases). The CDR3 length is 16 residues. The germline V gene has CDR1 SGHRS and CDR2 YFSETQ. The V gene lost 0 bases and the J gene lost 0 bases, with 13 bases spanning the gap.

The chain couples TRBV27 to TRBJ2-1; 10 bases match TRBD1. V was clipped by 5 bases and J by 0 bases; unmatched bases: 7. In germline, CDR1 is MNHEY, CDR2 SMNVEV (reference sequence). The CDR3 is 17 residues long. CDR3 region: CASSRDRGLSSYNEQFF. The CDR3 DNA is TGTGCCAGCAGTAGGGACAGGGGTTTGTCCTCCTACAATGAGCAGTTCTTC.

The chain carries TRBV9 and TRBJ1-2; 8 bases match TRBD1. Germline CDR1 and CDR2: SGDLS and YYNGEE. The CDR3 extends over 16 amino acids. V dropped 3 bases and J dropped 3; count of bases not matched to a gene: 10. The CDR3 here is CASSAGTGATYYGYTF. CDR3 in DNA: TGTGCCAGCAGCGCCGGGACAGGAGCCACTTACTATGGCTACACCTTC.

This clone was seen a handful of times. CDR3 residues: CASSPTSGSIVVFF. Here the CDR3 DNA reads TGTGCCAGCTCGCCGACTAGCGGGAGTATCGTCGTGTTCTTC. The chain couples TRBV18 to TRBJ2-1, with 12 positions matching TRBD2. Per germline, CDR1 KGHSH and CDR2 LQKENI. V was pared by 6 bases and J by 15 bases, with 12 bases of the junction left unmatched. This CDR3 is built from 14 residues.

This clone came up a few times. The chain uses TRBV5-1 and TRBJ2-5, with D uncertain. The CDR3 extends over 14 amino acids. Germline V CDR1 and CDR2: SGHRS, YFSETQ. Trimming removed 1 base at V and 2 bases at J, with 9 bases between. Written as DNA, the CDR3 is TGCGCCAGCAGCTTGAAGGAGATTCAAGAGACCCAGTACTTC. Protein product: CASSLKEIQETQYF.

The chain recombines TRBV7-2 with TRBJ2-5; TRBD1 aligns across 8 bases. The CDR3 consists of 16 residues. The V gene end was trimmed by 3 bases and the J gene end by 5 bases; junction bases not matched to a gene: 11. Germline V gene sequence: CDR1 SGHTA, CDR2 FQGNSA. Written as DNA, the CDR3 is TGTGCCAGCAGCTTGTCACATAGTACAGGGGGGGAGACCCAGTACTTC. Protein sequence: CASSLSHSTGGETQYF.

V usage is TRBV29-1 and J usage is TRBJ2-7; 8 positions agree with TRBD1. V gave up 7 bases and J gave up 0 bases; unmatched junction bases: 8. Germline CDR1 reads SQVTM; CDR2 reads ANQGSEA. This CDR3 comprises 14 residues. As DNA, the CDR3 is TGCAGCGCCTCCTGGACAGGGAGCTCCTACGAGCAGTACTTC. Protein sequence: CSASWTGSSYEQYF.

The J gene is TRBJ2-7, the V gene TRBV7-2; perhaps TRBD2 as D (6 bases). The CDR3 has 17 amino acids. V lost 0 bases to trimming and J lost 0 bases, with 15 bases between them. Germline V CDR1 and CDR2: SGHTA, FQGNSA. The CDR3 is CASSLAQPAGPSYEQYF. In DNA, the CDR3 is TGTGCCAGCAGCTTAGCGCAGCCAGCGGGCCCCTCCTACGAGCAGTACTTC.